This TCR beta chain derives from a study of blood T cell repertoires in COVID-19. Study processing details: Using reference gene primer amplification, nucleated cell counts were estimated. Clones were sequenced by immunoSEQ multiplex PCR, and TCRdb holds only the in-frame ones, with some missing. V and J calls and clone size are those listed in that table; D and trimming were worked out from the DNA. The table records 40,000 to 55,000 clones, 70% to 80% of them present only once. Ages ranged from about 18 to 89 years, with residence in approximately 25 US areas. This clone is a singleton in its sample. The CDR3 totals 14 residues. Trimming cost V 2 bases and J 5 bases, with 11 bases left between them. In germline, CDR1 is SGHRS, CDR2 YFSETQ.

V gene TRBV5-1 combines with J gene TRBJ1-5; D may be TRBD1 (6 bases). The TCR comes from a woman aged 45-65 years with acute COVID-19. The sample was PBMCs or T cells enriched from blood (not recorded which). CDR3 sequence reads: CASSLQGADQPQHF. In nucleotides, the CDR3 is TGCGCCAGCAGCTTACAGGGAGCGGATCAGCCCCAGCATTTT.